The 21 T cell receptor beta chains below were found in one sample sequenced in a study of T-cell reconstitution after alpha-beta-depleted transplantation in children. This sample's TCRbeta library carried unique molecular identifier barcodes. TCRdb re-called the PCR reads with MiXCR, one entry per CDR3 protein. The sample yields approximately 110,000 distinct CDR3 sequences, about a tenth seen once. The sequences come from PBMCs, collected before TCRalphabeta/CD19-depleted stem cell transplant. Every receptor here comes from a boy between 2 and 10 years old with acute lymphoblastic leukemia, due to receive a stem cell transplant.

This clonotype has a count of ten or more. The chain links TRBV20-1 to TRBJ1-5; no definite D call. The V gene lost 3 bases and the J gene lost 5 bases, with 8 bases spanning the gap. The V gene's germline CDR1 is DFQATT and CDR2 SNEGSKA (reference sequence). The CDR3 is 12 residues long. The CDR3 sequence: CSASVGDQPQHF. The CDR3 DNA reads TGCAGTGCTAGTGTTGGGGATCAGCCCCAGCATTTT.

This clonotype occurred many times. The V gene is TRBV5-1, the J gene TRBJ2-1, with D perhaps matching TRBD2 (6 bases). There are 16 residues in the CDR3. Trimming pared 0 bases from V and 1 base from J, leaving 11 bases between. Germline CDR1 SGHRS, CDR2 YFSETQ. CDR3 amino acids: CASSLGGTVSYNEQFF. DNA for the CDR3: TGCGCCAGCAGCTTGGGAGGGACTGTATCCTACAATGAGCAGTTCTTC.

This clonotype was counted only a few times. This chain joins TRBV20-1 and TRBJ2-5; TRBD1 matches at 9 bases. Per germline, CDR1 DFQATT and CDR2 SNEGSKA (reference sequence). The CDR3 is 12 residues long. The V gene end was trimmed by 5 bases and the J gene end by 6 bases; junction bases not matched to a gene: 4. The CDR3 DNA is TGCAGTGCTCTACAGGGGGCGAAGACCCAGTACTTC. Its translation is CSALQGAKTQYF.

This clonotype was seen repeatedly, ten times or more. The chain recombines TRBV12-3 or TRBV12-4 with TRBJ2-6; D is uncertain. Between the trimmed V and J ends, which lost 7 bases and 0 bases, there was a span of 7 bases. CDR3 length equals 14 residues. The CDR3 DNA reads TGTGCCAGCACCGGGCTCTCTGGGGCCAACGTCCTGACTTTC. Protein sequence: CASTGLSGANVLTF.

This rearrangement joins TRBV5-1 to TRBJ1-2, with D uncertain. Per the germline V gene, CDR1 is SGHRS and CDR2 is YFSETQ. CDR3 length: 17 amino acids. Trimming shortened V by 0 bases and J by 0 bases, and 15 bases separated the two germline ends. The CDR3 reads CASSLVPHSAANYGYTF. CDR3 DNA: TGCGCCAGCAGCTTGGTACCCCATTCGGCAGCTAACTATGGCTACACCTTC.

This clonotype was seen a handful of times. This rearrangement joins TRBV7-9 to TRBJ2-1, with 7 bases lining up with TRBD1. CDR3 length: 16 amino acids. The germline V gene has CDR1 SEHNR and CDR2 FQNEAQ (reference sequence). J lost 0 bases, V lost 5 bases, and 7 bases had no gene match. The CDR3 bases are TGTGCCAGCAGCGCTAGACAGGGAAGCTCCTACAATGAGCAGTTCTTC. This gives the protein CASSARQGSSYNEQFF. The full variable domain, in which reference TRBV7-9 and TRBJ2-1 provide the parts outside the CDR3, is DTGVSQNPRHKITKRGQNVTFRCDPISEHNRLYWYRQTLGQGPEFLTYFQNEAQLEKSRLLSDRFSAERPKGSFSTLEIQRTEQGDSAMYLCASSARQGSSYNEQFFGPGTRLTVL.

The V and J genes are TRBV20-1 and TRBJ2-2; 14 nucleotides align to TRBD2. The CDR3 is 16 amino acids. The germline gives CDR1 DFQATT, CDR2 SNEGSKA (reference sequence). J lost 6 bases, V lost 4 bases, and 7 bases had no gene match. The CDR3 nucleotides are TGCAGTGCTACAAGTGGGGGACTAGCGGGAGCCGGGGAGCTGTTTTTT. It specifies CSATSGGLAGAGELFF.

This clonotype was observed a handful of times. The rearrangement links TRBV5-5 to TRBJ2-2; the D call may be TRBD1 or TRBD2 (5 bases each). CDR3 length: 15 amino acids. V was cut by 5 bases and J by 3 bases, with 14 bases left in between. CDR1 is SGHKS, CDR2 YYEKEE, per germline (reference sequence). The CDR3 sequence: CASRPLPGHTGELFF. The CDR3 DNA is TGTGCCAGCAGGCCCCTACCGGGACACACCGGGGAGCTGTTTTTT.

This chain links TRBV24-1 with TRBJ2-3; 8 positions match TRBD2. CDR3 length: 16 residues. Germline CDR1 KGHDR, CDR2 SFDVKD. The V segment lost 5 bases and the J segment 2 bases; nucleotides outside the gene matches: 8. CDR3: CATSGAAGEATDTQYF. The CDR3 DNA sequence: TGTGCCACCAGTGGGGCAGCGGGAGAGGCCACAGATACGCAGTATTTT.

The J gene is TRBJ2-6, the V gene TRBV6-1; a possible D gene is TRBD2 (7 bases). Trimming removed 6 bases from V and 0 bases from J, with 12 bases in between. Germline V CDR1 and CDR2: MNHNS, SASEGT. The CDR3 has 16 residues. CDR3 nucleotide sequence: TGTGCCAGCAGCGAGGGGGGGTTCTCTGGGGCCAACGTCCTGACTTTC. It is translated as CASSEGGFSGANVLTF.

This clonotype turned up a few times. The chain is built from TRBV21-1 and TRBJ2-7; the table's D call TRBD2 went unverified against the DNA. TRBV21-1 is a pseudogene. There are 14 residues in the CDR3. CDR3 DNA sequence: TGTGCCAGCAGGACTAGCGGGAGTGTACGCGAGCAGTACTTC. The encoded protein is CASRTSGSVREQYF.

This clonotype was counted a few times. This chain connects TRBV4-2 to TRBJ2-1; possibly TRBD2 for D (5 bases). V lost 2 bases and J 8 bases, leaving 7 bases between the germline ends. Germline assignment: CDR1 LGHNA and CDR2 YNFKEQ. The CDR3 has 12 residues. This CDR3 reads CASSQKEDEQFF. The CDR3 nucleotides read TGTGCCAGCAGCCAAAAGGAGGATGAGCAGTTCTTC.

In DNA, the CDR3 is TGTGCCAGCAGCCACCAAAGGACAGCTAACTATGGCTACACCTTC. Encoded protein: CASSHQRTANYGYTF. The chain employs TRBV3-1 and TRBJ1-2; TRBD1 might be the D (6 bases). V gave up 3 bases and J gave up 0 bases, with 11 bases separating them. Germline V gives CDR1 LGHDT, CDR2 YNNKEL (reference sequence). The length of the CDR3 is 15 residues. Based on the CDR3 plus reference TRBV3-1 and TRBJ1-2, the full variable domain is DTAVSQTPKYLVTQMGNDKSIKCEQNLGHDTMYWYKQDSKKFLKIMFSYNNKELIINETVPNRFSPKSPDKAHLNLHINSLELGDSAVYFCASSHQRTANYGYTFGSGTRLTVV.

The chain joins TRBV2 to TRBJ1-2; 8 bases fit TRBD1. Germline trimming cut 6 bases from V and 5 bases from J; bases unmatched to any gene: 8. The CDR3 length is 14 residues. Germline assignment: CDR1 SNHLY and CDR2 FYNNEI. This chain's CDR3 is CASRENRGGYGYTF. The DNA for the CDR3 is TGTGCCAGCAGGGAGAACAGGGGGGGTTATGGCTACACCTTC.

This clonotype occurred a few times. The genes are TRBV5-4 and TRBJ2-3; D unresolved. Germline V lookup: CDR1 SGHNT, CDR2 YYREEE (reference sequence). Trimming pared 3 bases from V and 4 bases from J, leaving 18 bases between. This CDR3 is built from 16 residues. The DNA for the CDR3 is TGTGCCAGCAGCTCAGGATCCTCCTTGTTTGCAGATACGCAGTATTTT. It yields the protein CASSSGSSLFADTQYF.

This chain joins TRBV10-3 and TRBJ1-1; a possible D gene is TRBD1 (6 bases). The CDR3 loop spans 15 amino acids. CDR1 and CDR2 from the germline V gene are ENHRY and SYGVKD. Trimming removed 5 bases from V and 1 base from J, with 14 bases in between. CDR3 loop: CAISFGGQGNTEAFF. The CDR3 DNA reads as TGTGCCATCAGTTTCGGGGGGCAAGGGAACACTGAAGCTTTCTTT.

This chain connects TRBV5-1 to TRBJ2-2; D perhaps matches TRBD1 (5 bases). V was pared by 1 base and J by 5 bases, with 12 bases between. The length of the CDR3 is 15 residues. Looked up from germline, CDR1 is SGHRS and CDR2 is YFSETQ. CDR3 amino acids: CASSLLQGWTGELFF. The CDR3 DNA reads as TGCGCCAGCAGCTTGCTTCAGGGATGGACCGGGGAGCTGTTTTTT.

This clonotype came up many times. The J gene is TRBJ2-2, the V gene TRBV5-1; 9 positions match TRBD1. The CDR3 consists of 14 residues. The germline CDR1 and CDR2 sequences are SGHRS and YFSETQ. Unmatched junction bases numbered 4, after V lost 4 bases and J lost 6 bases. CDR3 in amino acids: CASSLGQGPGELFF. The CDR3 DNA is TGCGCCAGCAGCCTGGGACAGGGACCCGGGGAGCTGTTTTTT.

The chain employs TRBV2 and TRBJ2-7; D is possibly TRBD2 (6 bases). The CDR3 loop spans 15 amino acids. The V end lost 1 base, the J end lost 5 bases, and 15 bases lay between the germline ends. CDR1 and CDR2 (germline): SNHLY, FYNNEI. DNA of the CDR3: TGTGCCAGCAGTGAAGATAACGGGAGTAACGACGAGCAGTACTTC. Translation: CASSEDNGSNDEQYF.

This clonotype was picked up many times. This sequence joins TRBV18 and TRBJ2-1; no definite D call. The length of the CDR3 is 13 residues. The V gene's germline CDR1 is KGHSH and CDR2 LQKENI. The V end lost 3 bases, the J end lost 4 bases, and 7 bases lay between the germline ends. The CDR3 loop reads CASSPRSYNEQFF. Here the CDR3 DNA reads TGTGCCAGCTCACCCCGATCATACAATGAGCAGTTCTTC.

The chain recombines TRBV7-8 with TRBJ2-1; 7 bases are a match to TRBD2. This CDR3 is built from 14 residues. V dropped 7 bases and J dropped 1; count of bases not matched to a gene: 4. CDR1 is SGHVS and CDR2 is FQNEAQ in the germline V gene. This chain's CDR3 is CASKERGSYNEQFF. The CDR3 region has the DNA TGTGCCAGCAAGGAGCGGGGTTCCTACAATGAGCAGTTCTTC.